This T cell receptor beta chain was identified during a study of identical twins. The study's findings and limits: Cord blood beta clonotypes present at high abundance carried fewer insertions; no such pattern appeared in memory repertoires. With monozygotic twins, out-of-frame TCR alpha sharing exceeded what models estimated.

Germline V CDR1 and CDR2: MDHEN, SYDVKM. Trimming pared 4 bases from V and 5 bases from J, leaving 17 bases between. CDR3 length equals 15 residues. This clonotype was picked up a small number of times. The antigen is undetermined. TCRdb fed the 5' RACE reads into MiXCR, producing one record per CDR3 protein. Here the sample spans approximately 550,000 distinct CDR3 sequences, 20% to 25% being singletons. The sample was also linked to a second study, of yellow fever vaccine responses in identical twins.

This receptor was taken from a woman aged 18 to 35 in good health. Sequencing was carried out using CD4+ T cells sorted from blood. The chain recombines TRBV28 with TRBJ2-5; a weak D match, TRBD2 (6 bases). DNA of the CDR3: TGTGCCAGCAGTTCCAGGGCCCAACGGGGGGAGACCCAGTACTTC. It translates to CASSSRAQRGETQYF.